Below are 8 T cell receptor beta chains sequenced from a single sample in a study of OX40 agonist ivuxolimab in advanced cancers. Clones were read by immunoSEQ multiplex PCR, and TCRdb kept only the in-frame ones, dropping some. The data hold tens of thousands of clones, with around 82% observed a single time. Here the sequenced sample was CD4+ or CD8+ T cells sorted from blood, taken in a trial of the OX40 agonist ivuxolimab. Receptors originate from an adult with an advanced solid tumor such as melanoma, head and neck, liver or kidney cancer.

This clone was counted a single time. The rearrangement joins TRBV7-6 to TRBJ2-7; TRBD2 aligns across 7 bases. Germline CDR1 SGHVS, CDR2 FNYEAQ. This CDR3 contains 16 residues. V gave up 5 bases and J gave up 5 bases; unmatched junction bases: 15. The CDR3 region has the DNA TGTGCCAGCAGCATAACTGGGCGGGGGTCATATGACGAGCAGTACTTC. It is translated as CASSITGRGSYDEQYF. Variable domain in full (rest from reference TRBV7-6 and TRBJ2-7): GAGVSQSPRYKVTKRGQDVALRCDPISGHVSLYWYRQALGQGPEFLTYFNYEAQQDKSGLPNDRFSAERPEGSISTLTIQRTEQRDSAMYRCASSITGRGSYDEQYFGPGTRLTVT.

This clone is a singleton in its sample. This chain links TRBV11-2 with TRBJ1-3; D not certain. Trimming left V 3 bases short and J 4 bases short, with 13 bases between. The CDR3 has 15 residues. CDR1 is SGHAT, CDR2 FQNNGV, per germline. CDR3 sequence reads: CASSFSYRTGNTIYF. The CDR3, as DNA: TGTGCCAGCAGCTTCTCTTACAGAACCGGAAACACCATATATTTT.

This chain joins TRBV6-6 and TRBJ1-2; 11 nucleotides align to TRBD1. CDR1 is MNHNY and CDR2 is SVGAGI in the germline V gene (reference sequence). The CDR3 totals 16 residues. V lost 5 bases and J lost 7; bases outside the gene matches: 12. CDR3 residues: CASSQPGQGVERGYTF. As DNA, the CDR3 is TGTGCCAGCAGTCAACCGGGACAGGGGGTTGAACGTGGCTACACCTTC.

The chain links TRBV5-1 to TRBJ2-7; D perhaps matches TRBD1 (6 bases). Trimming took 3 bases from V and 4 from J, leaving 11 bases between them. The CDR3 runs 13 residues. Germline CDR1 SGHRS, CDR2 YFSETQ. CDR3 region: CASSYPGEYEQYF. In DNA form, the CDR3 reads TGCGCCAGCAGCTACCCAGGGGAGTACGAGCAGTACTTC.

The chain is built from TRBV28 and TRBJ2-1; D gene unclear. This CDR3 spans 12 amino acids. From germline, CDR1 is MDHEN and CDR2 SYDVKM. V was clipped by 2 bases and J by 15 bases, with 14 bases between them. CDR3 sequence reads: CASSLRPPGRFF. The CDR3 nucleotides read TGTGCCAGCAGTTTAAGGCCTCCAGGTCGGTTCTTC.

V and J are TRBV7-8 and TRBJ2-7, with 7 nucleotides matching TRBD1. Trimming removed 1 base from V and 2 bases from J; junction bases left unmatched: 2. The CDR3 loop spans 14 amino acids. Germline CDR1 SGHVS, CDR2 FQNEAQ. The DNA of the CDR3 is TGTGCCAGCAGCTTAGGGGGGACAGCCTACGAGCAGTACTTC. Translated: CASSLGGTAYEQYF.

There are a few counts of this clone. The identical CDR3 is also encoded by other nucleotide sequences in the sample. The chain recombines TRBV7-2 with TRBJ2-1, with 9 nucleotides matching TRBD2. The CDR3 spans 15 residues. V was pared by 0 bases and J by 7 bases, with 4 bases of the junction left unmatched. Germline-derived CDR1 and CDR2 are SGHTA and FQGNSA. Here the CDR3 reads CASSLASGGLNEQFF. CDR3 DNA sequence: TGTGCCAGCAGCTTAGCTAGCGGGGGTTTGAATGAGCAGTTCTTC.

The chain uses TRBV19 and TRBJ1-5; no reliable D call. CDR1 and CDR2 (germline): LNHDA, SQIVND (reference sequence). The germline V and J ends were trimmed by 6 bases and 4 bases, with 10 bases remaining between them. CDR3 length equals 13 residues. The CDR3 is CASRGGWNQPQHF. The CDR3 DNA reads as TGTGCCAGTAGGGGAGGGTGGAATCAGCCCCAGCATTTT.